Reported below is one T cell receptor beta chain. Treatment here: randomized to nivolumab then ipilimumab (arm A) or the reverse (arm B). Sorted cells were live CD3+CD8+, lacking CD19 and CD56, from PBMCs. The data are from a study of sequential checkpoint blockade in melanoma. Study overall: Randomization was 1:1 between first-line nivolumab→ipilimumab and ipilimumab→nivolumab. Both treatment sequences were followed by maintenance nivolumab.

The CDR3 has 14 amino acids. The V gene's germline CDR1 is LGHNA and CDR2 YNFKEQ. The junction had 2 bases not matched to a gene; V was cut back by 4 bases and J by 3 bases. The repertoire was sequenced with immunoSEQ multiplex PCR; TCRdb's copy has only in-frame clones and lacks some. The sample has approximately 12,000 clones, less than 75% seen once. The material was CD8+ T cells sorted from blood (inferred from file names), obtained from a patient given nivolumab and ipilimumab in sequence. This clonotype was obtained from a human donor with melanoma. This chain joins TRBV4-2 and TRBJ2-7, with 11 bases that match TRBD2. CDR3 in amino acids: CASSLSGRVYEQYF. The CDR3 DNA reads TGTGCCAGCAGCCTTAGCGGGAGGGTCTACGAGCAGTACTTC.